This T cell receptor (beta chain) emerged from a study of cytomegalovirus exposure and HLA in healthy donors. V was pared by 0 bases and J by 5 bases, with 13 bases between. CDR1 LNHNV and CDR2 YYDKDF come from the germline V gene (reference sequence). There are 16 residues in the CDR3. PCR amplification relied on 60 Vbeta primers (plus 13 Jbeta primers). The data were produced by immunoSEQ multiplex PCR, yet TCRdb's version contains in-frame clones alone and is incomplete. The sample lists under 200,000 clones; approximately 82% were seen once. This clone was observed a handful of times. Antigen specificity is unknown. Notes on the study in general: Analyses of presence/absence relied on an assumption of roughly uniform sequencing depth across donors. It was reported that the classifier diagnosed cytomegalovirus status with high specificity and sensitivity in both the original and validation cohorts. According to a later analysis, most TCR beta chains associated with CMV appeared HLA-restricted. According to the study, 150 to 200 TCR beta chains were cytomegalovirus-associated.

V and J are TRBV15 and TRBJ1-4; D is ambiguous. This clonotype was obtained from a male donor in good health and CMV-seropositive. Specimen: PBMCs. This CDR3 reads CATSRDRGGVNEKLFF. Here the CDR3 DNA reads TGTGCCACCAGCAGAGATCGAGGCGGTGTGAATGAAAAACTGTTTTTT. Drawing the rest from reference TRBV15 and TRBJ1-4, the complete variable domain is DAMVIQNPRYQVTQFGKPVTLSCSQTLNHNVMYWYQQKSSQAPKLLFHYYDKDFNNEADTPDNFQSRRPNTSFCFLDIRSPGLGDTAMYLCATSRDRGGVNEKLFFGSGTQLSVL.